The clone carrying this T cell receptor beta chain occurred many times. Its antigen remains unidentified. As the template, RNA transcripts were used to amplify TCR beta CDR3 regions. An opening RT-PCR round employed HTBI primers and preceded a second-round multiplex PCR. TCRdb itself ran the multiplex PCR reads through MiXCR, one entry per CDR3 protein. Here the sample spans about 380,000 distinct CDR3 sequences, just over 15% being singletons. The data belong to a study of Graves' ophthalmopathy and Graves' hyperthyroidism. As for the study in general: At initial diagnosis, peripheral blood was obtained, and this preceded any treatment.

Germline loops: CDR1 MNHNS, CDR2 SASEGT. The CDR3 is made up of 14 amino acids. Trimming cost V 4 bases and J 0 bases, with 10 bases left between them. Findings and caveats of the study: The model forecast ophthalmopathy progression, reaching roughly 71% sensitivity and around 73% specificity. Blood repertoires reportedly contained most expanded thyroid clonotypes above 0.001 frequency.

None of the included patients had other autoimmune diseases, uncontrolled infections, pregnancy or lactation, as these led to exclusion. The TCR sequence derives from a young woman with stable Graves' hyperthyroidism. This chain joins TRBV6-1 and TRBJ2-7, with D possibly matching TRBD2 (5 bases). The sequencing sample was made of peripheral blood. The CDR3 DNA is TGTGCCAGCAGTGTCACCGGGATCTCCTACGAGCAGTACTTC. Protein sequence: CASSVTGISYEQYF.